The 23 T cell receptor beta chains given below trace back to one sample, sequenced in a study of blood T cell repertoires in COVID-19. Some clones are missing from TCRdb's copy, which holds only in-frame ones; the method was immunoSEQ multiplex PCR. This sample has over 30,000 clones, with around 77% found just once. Sequenced sample: peripheral blood. The receptor source for this set is a human donor in a cohort sampled during active COVID-19.

The genes are TRBV12-3 or TRBV12-4 and TRBJ1-5, with D tentatively TRBD1 (6 bases). CDR3 length: 13 residues. Trimming stripped 8 bases from V and 9 bases from J, with 17 bases between. In DNA, the CDR3 is TGTGCCAGCTCCAAGGACAGATCTACGCCCCAGCATTTT. Its protein is CASSKDRSTPQHF.

The chain carries TRBV5-1 and TRBJ2-5; D unclear. The V gene lost 1 base and the J gene lost 0 bases, with 7 bases spanning the gap. Germline CDR1 and CDR2: SGHRS and YFSETQ. The CDR3 spans 14 residues. CDR3 bases: TGCGCCAGCAGCTTGATGGCAAACCAAGAGACCCAGTACTTC. Amino acids: CASSLMANQETQYF.

The gene calls are TRBV7-6 and TRBJ2-2; 15 bases line up with TRBD2. Germline V gives CDR1 SGHVS, CDR2 FNYEAQ. This CDR3 is 19 amino acids long. Trimming removed 5 bases from V and 4 bases from J; junction bases left unmatched: 11. The CDR3 reads CASSPRTSGGAGGTGELFF. Here the CDR3 DNA reads TGTGCCAGCAGCCCGAGGACTAGCGGGGGGGCCGGGGGCACCGGGGAGCTGTTTTTT.

V and J are TRBV2 and TRBJ2-7; the match to TRBD2 covers 7 bases. Germline V gene data show CDR1 as SNHLY and CDR2 as FYNNEI. The CDR3 spans 15 residues. V shed 4 bases and J 5 bases; nucleotides not matched to a gene: 11. CDR3 in DNA: TGTGCCAGCAGTGTGGGCGGGAGCGGTCGTAACGAGCAGTACTTC. It encodes CASSVGGSGRNEQYF.

This clone was found once. The V gene is TRBV6-2 or TRBV6-3, the J gene TRBJ1-6; a possible D gene is TRBD1 (5 bases). CDR3 length equals 17 residues. Between the trimmed V and J ends, which lost 2 bases and 9 bases, there was a span of 20 bases. From germline, CDR1 is MNHEY and CDR2 SVGEGT. In nucleotides, the CDR3 is TGTGCCAGCAGTTACCTACCATCGGACACCGCCGGTTCACCCCTCCACTTT. It translates to CASSYLPSDTAGSPLHF.

CDR3: CASSQDWASGPYEQYF. CDR3 nucleotide sequence: TGTGCCAGCAGCCAAGATTGGGCTAGCGGCCCCTACGAGCAGTACTTC. The chain has TRBV14 and TRBJ2-7, with 7 bases that match TRBD2. The CDR3 extends over 16 amino acids. Germline-derived CDR1 and CDR2 are SGHDN and FVKESK. Losses at the gene ends were 0 bases for V and 2 bases for J; bases not matched to a gene: 7.

The chain links TRBV7-6 to TRBJ2-2, with 9 bases that match TRBD1. Trimming took 3 bases from V and 4 from J; bases not matched to a gene: 15. Germline CDR1 reads SGHVS; CDR2 reads FNYEAQ. The length of the CDR3 is 19 residues. The CDR3: CASSFTPGQGLKGTGELFF. As DNA, the CDR3 is TGTGCCAGCAGCTTTACCCCGGGACAGGGTTTGAAGGGCACCGGGGAGCTGTTTTTT.

This clone was recorded only once. This chain joins TRBV2 and TRBJ2-7; no firm D call. Germline CDR1 reads SNHLY; CDR2 reads FYNNEI. Trimming pared 5 bases from V and 9 bases from J, leaving 11 bases between. The CDR3 is 11 residues long. Written as DNA, the CDR3 is TGTGCCAGCAGTCAAAAGCGCGGGCAGTACTTC. This translates into CASSQKRGQYF.

The CDR3 bases are TGTGCCAGCAGTTTAGGACTAGCGGGAGGGACCTACGAGCAGTACTTC. It translates to CASSLGLAGGTYEQYF. This chain uses TRBV28 with TRBJ2-7; 15 bases line up with TRBD2. The CDR3 is 16 residues long. V lost 2 bases and J lost 2; bases outside the gene matches: 1. Per the germline V gene, CDR1 is MDHEN and CDR2 is SYDVKM.

The rearrangement uses TRBV11-3 and TRBJ2-3; tentatively, D is TRBD1 (5 bases). V was clipped by 11 bases and J by 3 bases, with 21 bases between them. CDR1 and CDR2 (germline): SGHNT, YENEEA. This CDR3 comprises 15 residues. The CDR3 protein is CAPYHGRGGTDTQYF. DNA for the CDR3: TGTGCCCCATACCACGGAAGGGGCGGAACAGATACGCAGTATTTT. The full variable domain, its missing parts supplied by reference TRBV11-3 and TRBJ2-3, is EAGVVQSPRYKIIEKKQPVAFWCNPISGHNTLYWYLQNLGQGPELLIRYENEEAVDDSQLPKDRFSAERLKGVDSTLKIQPAELGDSAVYLCAPYHGRGGTDTQYFGPGTRLTVL.

This clone was recorded a few times. The rearrangement joins TRBV7-9 to TRBJ1-2; a possible D gene is TRBD1 (5 bases). V was trimmed by 5 bases and J by 2 bases, leaving 12 bases between them. Germline CDR1 and CDR2: SEHNR and FQNEAQ (reference sequence). This CDR3 spans 14 amino acids. CDR3 nucleotide sequence: TGTGCCAGCAGCCGCCTCCGGGGGAACTATGGCTACACCTTC. This codes for CASSRLRGNYGYTF.

The genes are TRBV10-3 and TRBJ2-1; TRBD2 agrees at 15 bases. The CDR3 has 14 amino acids. Germline V CDR1 and CDR2: ENHRY, SYGVKD. Losses at the gene ends were 5 bases for V and 10 bases for J; bases not matched to a gene: 3. As DNA, the CDR3 is TGTGCCATCAGTCGGACTAGCGGGGGGGGCGAGCAGTTCTTC. As protein: CAISRTSGGGEQFF.

The chain has TRBV28 and TRBJ2-7; D perhaps matches TRBD1 (5 bases). V lost 5 bases to trimming and J lost 3 bases, with 17 bases between them. The CDR3 sequence is 15 residues long. Germline CDR1 is MDHEN and CDR2 is SYDVKM. This CDR3 is CASSPGSSFSYEQYF. CDR3 coding DNA: TGTGCCAGCAGTCCAGGGTCCTCTTTTAGCTACGAGCAGTACTTC.

This chain uses TRBV5-4 with TRBJ2-5, with TRBD1 as a possible D gene (5 bases). The V gene lost 5 bases and the J gene lost 5 bases, with 13 bases spanning the gap. The CDR3 consists of 13 residues. Germline CDR1 reads SGHNT; CDR2 reads YYREEE (reference sequence). CDR3 DNA sequence: TGTGCCAGCAGACGTTCCCCAGGGGAGACCCAGTACTTC. It specifies CASRRSPGETQYF. Drawing the rest from reference TRBV5-4 and TRBJ2-5, the complete variable domain is ETGVTQSPTHLIKTRGQQVTLRCSSQSGHNTVSWYQQALGQGPQFIFQYYREEENGRGNFPPRFSGLQFPNYSSELNVNALELDDSALYLCASRRSPGETQYFGPGTRLLVL.

This clone was observed a few times. The chain uses TRBV5-8 and TRBJ2-5, with D possibly TRBD1 on 6 matching bases. Germline V gene lookup returns CDR1 SGHTS and CDR2 YDEGEE. The length of the CDR3 is 17 residues. V was pared by 4 bases and J by 5 bases, with 24 bases between. The CDR3 loop reads CASSRPSGHTFGETQYF. As DNA, the CDR3 is TGTGCCAGCAGCCGACCATCGGGACATACTTTTGGGGAGACCCAGTACTTC.

This clone appeared a single time. V gene TRBV7-8 combines with J gene TRBJ2-3; D possibly corresponds to TRBD2 (5 bases). The CDR3 runs 14 residues. Per germline, CDR1 SGHVS and CDR2 FQNEAQ. Trimming pared 1 base from V and 6 bases from J, leaving 11 bases between. CDR3: CASSLGETWDTQYF. The DNA for the CDR3 is TGTGCCAGCAGCTTAGGGGAGACTTGGGATACGCAGTATTTT.

The V gene is TRBV6-5, the J gene TRBJ1-1; D gene ambiguous. From germline, CDR1 is MNHEY and CDR2 SVGAGI. V dropped 0 bases and J dropped 0 bases, with 8 bases sitting between them. This CDR3 comprises 15 residues. The CDR3 region has the DNA TGTGCCAGCAGTTACTCTCCAACAATGAACACTGAAGCTTTCTTT. This gives the protein CASSYSPTMNTEAFF.

V and J are TRBV7-2 and TRBJ1-4; TRBD1 is a possible D gene (6 bases). CDR1 and CDR2 (germline): SGHTA, FQGNSA. Trimming removed 5 bases at V and 4 bases at J, with 17 bases between. The CDR3 runs 16 residues. The CDR3 region is CASSPGGGAVNEKLFF. Written as DNA, the CDR3 is TGTGCCAGCAGCCCGGGTGGGGGGGCGGTTAATGAAAAACTGTTTTTT.

The chain has TRBV2 and TRBJ1-6; TRBD1 agrees at 8 bases. After removal of 6 bases from V and 10 bases from J, the junction contained 14 bases not matched to a gene. The germline V gene has CDR1 SNHLY and CDR2 FYNNEI. The CDR3 runs to 16 residues. The CDR3 region has the DNA TGTGCCAGCAGGACCCGGACAGGGCCGTGGGGATCACCCCTCCACTTT. Translation: CASRTRTGPWGSPLHF.

The V gene is TRBV2, the J gene TRBJ2-3, with D perhaps TRBD1 (6 bases). The CDR3 consists of 16 residues. Germline CDR1 SNHLY, CDR2 FYNNEI. Between the trimmed V and J ends, which lost 1 base and 2 bases, there was a span of 13 bases. The chain's CDR3 is CASSEGPGAATDTQYF. The CDR3 DNA follows: TGTGCCAGCAGTGAAGGGCCAGGGGCGGCCACAGATACGCAGTATTTT.

The rearrangement links TRBV5-1 to TRBJ1-3; no clear D. CDR1 and CDR2 from the germline V gene are SGHRS and YFSETQ. The CDR3 spans 15 residues. V was trimmed by 1 base and J by 0 bases, leaving 8 bases between them. CDR3 amino acids: CASSLTRSSGNTIYF. As DNA, the CDR3 is TGCGCCAGCAGCTTGACGCGGAGCTCTGGAAACACCATATATTTT.

This sequence joins TRBV2 and TRBJ2-2, with D maybe TRBD1 (5 bases). The CDR3 totals 16 residues. Germline assignment: CDR1 SNHLY and CDR2 FYNNEI. V lost 6 bases and J lost 2, with 16 bases in between. The CDR3, as DNA: TGTGCCAGCAGCCCTCCAGGGCAGGGAAACACCGGGGAGCTGTTTTTT. Residues: CASSPPGQGNTGELFF. The full variable domain, with the rest looked up from reference TRBV2 and TRBJ2-2, is EPEVTQTPSHQVTQMGQEVILRCVPISNHLYFYWYRQILGQKVEFLVSFYNNEISEKSEIFDDQFSVERPDGSNFTLKIRSTKLEDSAMYFCASSPPGQGNTGELFFGEGSRLTVL.

This clone was observed a handful of times. Other DNA sequences in this specimen translate into the identical CDR3. The CDR3 coding sequence is TGCGCCAGCAGCTCGGGACAGGGGGCTGCCGGGGAGCTGTTTTTT. Protein product: CASSSGQGAAGELFF. This chain connects TRBV5-1 to TRBJ2-2, with 12 bases fitting TRBD1. Trimming took 3 bases from V and 6 from J; bases not matched to a gene: 3. The CDR3 is 15 residues long. Germline CDR1 and CDR2: SGHRS and YFSETQ.